This passage covers 18 T cell receptor beta chains from one sample sequenced in a study of human T cells and chemical hapten exposure (dated by TCRdb to about 2021). This sample's time point label indicates: pre-sensitization, week 0. In the paper's terms, the treatment or condition label means: therapeutic diphenylcyclopropenone sensitization with weekly scalp DPC. The receptor library was made with RACE. The sequencer was a NextSeq 500. TCRdb redid the processing of the public reads, applying fastp at Q25 and MiXCR, and retained in-frame beta chains. Duplicate CDR3 protein sequences are folded into a single record with the most common DNA and genes. The sample table records more than 150,000 distinct CDR3 sequences; 30% of these occur just once. Of the sample, 2.5% to 3.5% is held by the ten largest clones. The sequencing here drew on whole blood, taken in connection with sensitization to the hapten diphenylcyclopropenone (DPC). Source of these receptors: a woman aged 25 to 39 with alopecia areata. Some clones in this sample may be carry-over from other donors' samples.

The V call is TRBV5-1, the J call TRBJ2-2, with D possibly being TRBD2 (6 bases). This CDR3 is built from 14 residues. The germline V gene encodes CDR1 SGHRS and CDR2 YFSETQ. The V gene lost 5 bases and the J gene lost 5 bases, with 13 bases spanning the gap. CDR3 sequence: CASRTSLLTGELFF. Written as DNA, the CDR3 is TGCGCCAGCAGAACTAGCCTATTAACCGGGGAGCTGTTTTTT.

This clonotype was seen more than once but under ten times. The chain couples TRBV5-6 to TRBJ1-1; no clear D. V was trimmed by 0 bases and J by 0 bases, leaving 6 bases between them. CDR1 and CDR2 (germline): SGHDT, YYEEEE. The CDR3 covers 14 residues. The CDR3 region is CASSLGALNTEAFF. Written as DNA, the CDR3 is TGTGCCAGCAGCTTGGGTGCCCTGAACACTGAAGCTTTCTTT.

The rearrangement uses TRBV3-1 and TRBJ2-3; 7 bases agree with TRBD2. J gave up 2 bases and V 3 bases, and 11 bases lay outside the gene matches. Germline V gene lookup returns CDR1 LGHDT and CDR2 YNNKEL (reference sequence). The CDR3 covers 17 residues. The CDR3 reads CASSQVRASGYTDTQYF. The CDR3 DNA follows: TGTGCCAGCAGCCAGGTTCGGGCTAGCGGATACACAGATACGCAGTATTTT.

This sequence joins TRBV2 and TRBJ2-5; TRBD1 matches 7 bases. Trimming at V came to 3 bases and at J to 0 bases, leaving 1 base not matched to a gene. The CDR3 totals 14 residues. Germline assignment: CDR1 SNHLY and CDR2 FYNNEI. CDR3 residues: CASSEGQNQETQYF. The CDR3 DNA follows: TGTGCCAGCAGTGAGGGACAGAACCAAGAGACCCAGTACTTC. The variable domain in full, with the rest retrieved from reference TRBV2 and TRBJ2-5, is EPEVTQTPSHQVTQMGQEVILRCVPISNHLYFYWYRQILGQKVEFLVSFYNNEISEKSEIFDDQFSVERPDGSNFTLKIRSTKLEDSAMYFCASSEGQNQETQYFGPGTRLLVL.

This clonotype was seen a handful of times. The gene calls are TRBV6-5 and TRBJ1-6, with D unclear. This CDR3 spans 16 amino acids. Trimming pared 0 bases from V and 3 bases from J, leaving 9 bases between. Germline V gene lookup returns CDR1 MNHEY and CDR2 SVGAGI. CDR3 sequence reads: CASSYSGQIYNSPLHF. The CDR3 DNA sequence: TGTGCCAGCAGTTACTCAGGCCAGATCTATAATTCACCCCTCCACTTT.

The rearrangement joins TRBV7-8 to TRBJ1-6, with 9 bases aligning to TRBD1. Germline V gene lookup returns CDR1 SGHVS and CDR2 FQNEAQ. The V segment lost 3 bases and the J segment 10 bases; nucleotides outside the gene matches: 28. The CDR3 has 22 residues. CDR3 loop: CASSFEIGTGSFDAARGSPLHF. The CDR3 nucleotides are TGTGCCAGCAGCTTCGAAATAGGGACAGGGTCTTTCGATGCAGCTCGCGGGTCACCCCTCCACTTT.

J is TRBJ2-2 and V is TRBV7-3, with D unclear. Germline V gives CDR1 SGHTA, CDR2 FQGTGA. V was cut by 5 bases and J by 7 bases, with 8 bases left in between. CDR3 length: 12 residues. CDR3 protein: CASSPPYGELFF. CDR3 sequence (DNA): TGTGCCAGCAGCCCCCCTTACGGGGAGCTGTTTTTT.

This clonotype has a handful of counts. The V and J genes are TRBV12-3 or TRBV12-4 and TRBJ1-3; the match to TRBD1 covers 7 bases. The CDR3 is 15 amino acids. V shed 5 bases and J 2 bases; nucleotides not matched to a gene: 6. CDR3 nucleotides: TGTGCCAGCAGTCCAGAGGACAGGCCTGGAAACACCATATATTTT. Amino acid sequence: CASSPEDRPGNTIYF.

This rearrangement joins TRBV20-1 to TRBJ1-3, with 10 nucleotides matching TRBD1. The junction had 7 bases not matched to a gene; V was cut back by 4 bases and J by 4 bases. CDR3 length: 15 residues. CDR1 DFQATT and CDR2 SNEGSKA come from the germline V gene (reference sequence). For the CDR3, the DNA is TGCAGTGCTAATCCCGGGACAGGGGTCGGAAACACCATATATTTT. Encoded protein: CSANPGTGVGNTIYF.

This clonotype appeared a few times. This chain joins TRBV5-1 and TRBJ2-3; D possibly uses TRBD1 or TRBD2 (5 bases each). The germline V gene has CDR1 SGHRS and CDR2 YFSETQ. With 5 bases removed from V and 0 bases from J, the gap between germline ends came to 7 bases. This CDR3 has 13 residues. The CDR3 DNA follows: TGCGCCAGCAGTTGGGACAGCACAGATACGCAGTATTTT. This translates into CASSWDSTDTQYF.

The rearrangement links TRBV10-2 to TRBJ2-1; 12 bases line up with TRBD2. This CDR3 is 16 amino acids long. The germline V gene has CDR1 WSHSY and CDR2 SAAADI. V shed 8 bases and J 4 bases; nucleotides not matched to a gene: 9. Here the CDR3 DNA reads TGCGCCAGCGCCCAGACTAGCGGGAGAAGGTACAATGAGCAGTTCTTC. Its protein product is CASAQTSGRRYNEQFF.

This clonotype was observed a few times. The chain combines TRBV28 with TRBJ1-2; 9 nucleotides line up with TRBD1. The CDR3 has 14 residues. V lost 5 bases to trimming and J lost 1 base; unmatched junction nucleotides: 2. Germline V gene data show CDR1 as MDHEN and CDR2 as SYDVKM. The CDR3 DNA sequence: TGTGCCAGCAGTGGGACAGGGATTAACTATGGCTACACCTTC. This codes for CASSGTGINYGYTF.

This chain uses TRBV4-3 with TRBJ2-6; D remains ambiguous. The length of the CDR3 is 15 residues. Germline loops: CDR1 LGHNA, CDR2 YSLEER. Deletions cut 1 base from V and 2 bases from J, with 6 bases between. CDR3 coding DNA: TGCGCCAGCAGCCAAGTTGGGACTGGGGCCAACGTCCTGACTTTC. Its protein is CASSQVGTGANVLTF.

The genes are TRBV6-2 or TRBV6-3 and TRBJ2-3; the match to TRBD2 covers 8 bases. The junction had 7 bases not matched to a gene; V was cut back by 0 bases and J by 5 bases. This CDR3 contains 16 residues. Germline assignment: CDR1 MNHEY and CDR2 SVGEGT. CDR3 sequence (DNA): TGTGCCAGCAGTTACTCGCCGGGAGGGCCTGGAGATACGCAGTATTTT. Translated: CASSYSPGGPGDTQYF.

The chain has TRBV7-2 and TRBJ2-4, with 7 nucleotides matching TRBD1. With 3 bases clipped from V and 6 bases from J, the junction kept 2 bases outside the gene matches. The germline V gene encodes CDR1 SGHTA and CDR2 FQGNSA. CDR3 length: 13 residues. The CDR3 reads CASSFTGVNIQYF. CDR3 coding DNA: TGTGCCAGCAGCTTCACAGGGGTAAACATTCAGTACTTC. Combining the CDR3 with reference TRBV7-2 and TRBJ2-4 gives the whole variable domain GAGVSQSPSNKVTEKGKDVELRCDPISGHTALYWYRQSLGQGLEFLIYFQGNSAPDKSGLPSDRFSAERTGGSVSTLTIQRTQQEDSAVYLCASSFTGVNIQYFGAGTRLSVL.

This clonotype was picked up a small number of times. V usage is TRBV28 and J usage is TRBJ2-6; the D gene is possibly TRBD1 (6 bases). Germline loops: CDR1 MDHEN, CDR2 SYDVKM. This CDR3 region has 17 residues. Trimming removed 3 bases from V and 0 bases from J, with 12 bases in between. The CDR3 DNA is TGTGCCAGCAGTTTTACAGGGAGTCTCTCTGGGGCCAACGTCCTGACTTTC. This sequence encodes CASSFTGSLSGANVLTF.

This clonotype turned up a few times. The CDR3 protein is CSANQPLGDEQYF. CDR3 sequence (DNA): TGCAGTGCTAACCAACCACTAGGAGACGAGCAGTACTTC. The chain combines TRBV20-1 with TRBJ2-7; a possible D gene is TRBD2 (5 bases). Germline CDR1 and CDR2: DFQATT and SNEGSKA (reference sequence). Between the trimmed V and J ends, which lost 4 bases and 5 bases, there was a span of 15 bases. This CDR3 comprises 13 residues.

This clonotype appeared a few times. The chain has TRBV9 and TRBJ1-2; D remains ambiguous. V was trimmed by 3 bases and J by 2 bases, leaving 8 bases between them. CDR1 is SGDLS and CDR2 is YYNGEE in the germline V gene. This CDR3 has 13 residues. The CDR3 nucleotides are TGTGCCAGCAGCGGGTCGCAGAACTATGGCTACACCTTC. It codes for CASSGSQNYGYTF.